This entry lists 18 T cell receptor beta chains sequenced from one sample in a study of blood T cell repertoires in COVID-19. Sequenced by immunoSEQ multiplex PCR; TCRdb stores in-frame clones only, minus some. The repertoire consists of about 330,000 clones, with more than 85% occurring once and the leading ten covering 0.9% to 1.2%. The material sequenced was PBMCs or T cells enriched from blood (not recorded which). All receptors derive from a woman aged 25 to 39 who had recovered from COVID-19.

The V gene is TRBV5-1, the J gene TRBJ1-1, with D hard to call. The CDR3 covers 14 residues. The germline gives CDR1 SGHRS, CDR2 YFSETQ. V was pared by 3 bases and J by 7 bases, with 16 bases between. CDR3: CASSSNHGRDEAFF. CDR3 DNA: TGCGCCAGCAGCTCGAACCACGGACGGGATGAAGCTTTCTTT.

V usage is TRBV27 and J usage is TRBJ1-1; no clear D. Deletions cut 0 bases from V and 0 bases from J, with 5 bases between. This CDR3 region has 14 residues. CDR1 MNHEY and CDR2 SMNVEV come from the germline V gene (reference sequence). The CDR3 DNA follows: TGTGCCAGCAGTTTATCTAATATGAACACTGAAGCTTTCTTT. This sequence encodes CASSLSNMNTEAFF.

The CDR3: CASSEITDYGYTF. The CDR3 DNA follows: TGTGCCAGCAGCGAGATAACGGACTATGGCTACACCTTC. The V call is TRBV7-8, the J call TRBJ1-2; the D is unclear. This CDR3 contains 13 residues. From germline, CDR1 is SGHVS and CDR2 FQNEAQ. The ends were cut back, 5 bases at V and 3 bases at J, with 10 bases in the middle.

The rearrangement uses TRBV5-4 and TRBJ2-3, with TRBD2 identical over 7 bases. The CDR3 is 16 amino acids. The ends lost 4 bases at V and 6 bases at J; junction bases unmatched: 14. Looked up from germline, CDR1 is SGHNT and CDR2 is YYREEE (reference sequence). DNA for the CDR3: TGTGCCAGCAGCCTCCGACTAGCAGCGTCGACGGATACGCAGTATTTT. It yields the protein CASSLRLAASTDTQYF.

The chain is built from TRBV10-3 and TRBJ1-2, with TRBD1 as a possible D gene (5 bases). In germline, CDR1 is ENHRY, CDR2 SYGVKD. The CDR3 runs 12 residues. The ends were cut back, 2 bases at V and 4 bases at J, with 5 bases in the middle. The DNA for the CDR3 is TGTGCCATCAGTGAGGACAGCTATGGCTACACCTTC. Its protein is CAISEDSYGYTF.

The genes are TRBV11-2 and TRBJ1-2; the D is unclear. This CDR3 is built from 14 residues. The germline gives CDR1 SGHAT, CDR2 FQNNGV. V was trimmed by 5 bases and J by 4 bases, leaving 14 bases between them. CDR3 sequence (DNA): TGTGCCAGCAGCCGGAACCGCGGTGGCTATGGCTACACCTTC. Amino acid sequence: CASSRNRGGYGYTF.

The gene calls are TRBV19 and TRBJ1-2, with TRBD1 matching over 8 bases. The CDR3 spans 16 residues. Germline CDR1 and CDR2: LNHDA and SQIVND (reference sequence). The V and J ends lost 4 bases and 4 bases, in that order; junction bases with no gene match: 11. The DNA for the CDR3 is TGTGCCAGTAGTAGCACGGGACAGGACCTTCCCTATGGCTACACCTTC. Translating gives CASSSTGQDLPYGYTF.

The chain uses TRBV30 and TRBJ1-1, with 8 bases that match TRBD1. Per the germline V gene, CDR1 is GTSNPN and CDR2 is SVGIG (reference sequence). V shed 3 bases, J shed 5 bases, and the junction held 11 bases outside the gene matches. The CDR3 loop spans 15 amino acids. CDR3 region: CAWRGRGRGQTEAFF. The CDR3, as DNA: TGTGCCTGGAGAGGTCGGGGCAGGGGGCAGACTGAAGCTTTCTTT. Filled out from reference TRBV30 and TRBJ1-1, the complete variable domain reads SQTIHQWPATLVQPVGSPLSLECTVEGTSNPNLYWYRQAAGRGLQLLFYSVGIGQISSEVPQNLSASRPQDRQFILSSKKLLLSDSGFYLCAWRGRGRGQTEAFFGQGTRLTVV.

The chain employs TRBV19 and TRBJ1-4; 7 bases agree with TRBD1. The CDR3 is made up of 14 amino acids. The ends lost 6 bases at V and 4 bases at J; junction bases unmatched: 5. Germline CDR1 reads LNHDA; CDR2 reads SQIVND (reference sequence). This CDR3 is CASRKGARNEKLFF. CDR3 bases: TGTGCCAGTAGAAAGGGGGCACGTAATGAAAAACTGTTTTTT.

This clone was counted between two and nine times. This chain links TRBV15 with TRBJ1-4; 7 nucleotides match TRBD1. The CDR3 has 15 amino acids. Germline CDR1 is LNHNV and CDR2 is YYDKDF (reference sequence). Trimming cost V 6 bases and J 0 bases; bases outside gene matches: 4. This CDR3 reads CATRKDRATNEKLFF. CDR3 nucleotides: TGTGCCACCAGAAAAGACAGGGCAACTAATGAAAAACTGTTTTTT.

This chain's CDR3 is CAWTGRGNTIYF. In nucleotides, the CDR3 is TGTGCCTGGACAGGGCGTGGAAACACCATATATTTT. This chain links TRBV30 with TRBJ1-3; possible D gene TRBD1, 5 bases. The CDR3 consists of 12 residues. Trimming left V 4 bases short and J 3 bases short, with 7 bases between. Germline CDR1 is GTSNPN and CDR2 is SVGIG (reference sequence).

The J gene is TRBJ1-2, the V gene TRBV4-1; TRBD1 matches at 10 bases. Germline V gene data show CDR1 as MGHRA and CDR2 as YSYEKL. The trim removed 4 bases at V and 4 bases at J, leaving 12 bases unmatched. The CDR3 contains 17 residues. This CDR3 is CASSPTGGAFVGYGYTF. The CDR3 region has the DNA TGCGCCAGCAGCCCGACAGGGGGCGCATTCGTCGGCTATGGCTACACCTTC.

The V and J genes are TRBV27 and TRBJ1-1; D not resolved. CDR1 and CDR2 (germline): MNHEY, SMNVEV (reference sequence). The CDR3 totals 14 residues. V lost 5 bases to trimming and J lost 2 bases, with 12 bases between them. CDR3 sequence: CASSPQARNTEAFF. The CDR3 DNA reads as TGTGCCAGCAGTCCCCAGGCCCGCAACACTGAAGCTTTCTTT.

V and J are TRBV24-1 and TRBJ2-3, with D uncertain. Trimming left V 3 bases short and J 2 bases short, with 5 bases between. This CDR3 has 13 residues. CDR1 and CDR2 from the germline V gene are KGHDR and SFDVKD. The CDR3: CATSDLLTDTQYF. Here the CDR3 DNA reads TGTGCCACCAGTGATCTCCTCACAGATACGCAGTATTTT.

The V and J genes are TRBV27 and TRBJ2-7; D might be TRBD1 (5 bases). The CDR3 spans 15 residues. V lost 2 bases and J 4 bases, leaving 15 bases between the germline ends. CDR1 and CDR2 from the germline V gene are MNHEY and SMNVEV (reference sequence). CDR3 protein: CASSLDSLGNYEQYF. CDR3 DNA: TGTGCCAGCAGTTTAGACAGCCTGGGGAATTACGAGCAGTACTTC.

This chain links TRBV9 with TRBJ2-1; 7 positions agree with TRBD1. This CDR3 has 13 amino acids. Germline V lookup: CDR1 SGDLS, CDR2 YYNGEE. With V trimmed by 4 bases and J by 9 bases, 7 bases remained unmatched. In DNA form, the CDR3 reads TGTGCCAGCAGCCCTACAGGGGTCGCTGAGCAGTTCTTC. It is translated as CASSPTGVAEQFF.

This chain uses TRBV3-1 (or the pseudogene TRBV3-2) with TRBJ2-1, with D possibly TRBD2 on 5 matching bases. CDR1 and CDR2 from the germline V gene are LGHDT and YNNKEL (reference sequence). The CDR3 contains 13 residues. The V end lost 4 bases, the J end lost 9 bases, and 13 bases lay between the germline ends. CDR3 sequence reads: CASSRGRAGEQFF. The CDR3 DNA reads TGTGCCAGCAGCCGAGGCCGCGCGGGTGAGCAGTTCTTC.

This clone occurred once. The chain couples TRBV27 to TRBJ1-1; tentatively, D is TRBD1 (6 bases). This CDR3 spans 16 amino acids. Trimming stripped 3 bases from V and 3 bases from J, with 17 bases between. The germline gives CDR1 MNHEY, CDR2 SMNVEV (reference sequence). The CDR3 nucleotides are TGTGCCAGCAGTTTCGGACTGGACAGAATTGACACTGAAGCTTTCTTT. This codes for CASSFGLDRIDTEAFF.